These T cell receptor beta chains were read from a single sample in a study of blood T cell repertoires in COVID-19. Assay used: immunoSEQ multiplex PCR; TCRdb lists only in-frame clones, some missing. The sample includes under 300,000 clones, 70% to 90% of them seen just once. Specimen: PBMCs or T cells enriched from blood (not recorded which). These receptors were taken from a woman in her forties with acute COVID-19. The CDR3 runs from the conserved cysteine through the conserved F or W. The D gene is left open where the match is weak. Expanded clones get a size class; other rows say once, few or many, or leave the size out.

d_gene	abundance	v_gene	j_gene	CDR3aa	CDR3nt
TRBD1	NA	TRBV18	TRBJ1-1	CASSPTGLNTEAFF	TGTGCCAGCTCACCGACAGGGTTGAACACTGAAGCTTTCTTT
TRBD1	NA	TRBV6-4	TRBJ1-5	CARTTGQEISNQPQHF	TGTGCCAGAACAACGGGACAGGAAATTAGCAATCAGCCCCAGCATTTT
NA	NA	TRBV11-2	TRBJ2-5	CASSLVGSFQTQYF	TGTGCCAGCAGCTTAGTTGGGAGTTTCCAGACCCAGTACTTC
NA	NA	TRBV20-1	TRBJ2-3	CSASETLSDTQYF	TGCAGTGCTAGTGAGACTCTATCCGATACGCAGTATTTT
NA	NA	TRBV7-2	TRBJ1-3	CASSLRGNSGNTIYF	TGTGCCAGCAGCTTACGCGGCAACTCTGGAAACACCATATATTTT
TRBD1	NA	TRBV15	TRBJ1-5	CATSRDRDRPNSNQPQHF	TGTGCCACCAGCAGAGATCGGGACAGGCCCAATAGCAATCAGCCCCAGCATTTT
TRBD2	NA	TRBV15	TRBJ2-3	CATRPSGATDTQYF	TGTGCCACCAGACCTAGCGGGGCGACAGATACGCAGTATTTT
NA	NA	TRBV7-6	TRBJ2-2	CASSHLDVGELFF	TGTGCCAGCAGCCACCTAGATGTCGGGGAGCTGTTTTTT
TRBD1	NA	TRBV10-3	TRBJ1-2	CAISYSGTGFDGYTF	TGTGCCATCAGTTACTCCGGGACAGGGTTCGACGGCTACACCTTC
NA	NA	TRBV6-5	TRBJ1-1	CASSYSRGTTEAFF	TGTGCCAGCAGTTACTCAAGAGGTACCACTGAAGCTTTCTTT
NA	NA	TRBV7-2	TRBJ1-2	CASSPRWGDGYTF	TGTGCCAGCAGCCCGCGGTGGGGAGATGGCTACACCTTC
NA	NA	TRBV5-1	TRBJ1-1	CASSLTGRGGNTEAFF	TGCGCCAGCAGCTTAACGGGCCGGGGAGGGAACACTGAAGCTTTCTTT
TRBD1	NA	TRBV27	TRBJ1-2	CASSLYPSGDRGRGYTF	TGTGCCAGCAGTTTATACCCCAGCGGGGACAGGGGTCGGGGCTACACCTTC
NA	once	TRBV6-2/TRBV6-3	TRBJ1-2	CASSYSATIDGYTF	TGTGCCAGCAGTTACTCGGCGACTATAGATGGCTACACCTTC
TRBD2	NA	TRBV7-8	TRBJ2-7	CASSEAIAGVSYEQYF	TGTGCCAGCAGCGAAGCAATAGCGGGGGTCTCCTACGAGCAGTACTTC
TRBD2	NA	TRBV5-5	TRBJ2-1	CASSLAAGAYNEQFF	TGTGCCAGCAGCTTGGCGGCGGGAGCGTACAATGAGCAGTTCTTC
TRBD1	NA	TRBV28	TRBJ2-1	CASSFRTQGARNEQFF	TGTGCCAGCAGTTTCCGAACTCAGGGGGCGCGGAATGAGCAGTTCTTC
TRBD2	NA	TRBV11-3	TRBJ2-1	CASSPLLAGDNNEQFF	TGTGCCAGCAGCCCGCTACTAGCGGGAGATAACAATGAGCAGTTCTTC
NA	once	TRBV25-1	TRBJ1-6	CASSDARRGYNSPLHF	TGTGCCAGCAGTGACGCCCGAAGAGGGTATAATTCACCCCTCCACTTT
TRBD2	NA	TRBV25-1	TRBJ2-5	CASSDGLADGGETQYF	TGTGCCAGCAGTGATGGGCTAGCGGACGGGGGGGAGACCCAGTACTTC
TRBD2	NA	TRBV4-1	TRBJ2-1	CASSQVSGSRNEQFF	TGCGCCAGCAGCCAAGTTAGCGGGAGTAGGAATGAGCAGTTCTTC
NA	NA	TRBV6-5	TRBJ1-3	CASKGVLGTIYF	TGTGCCAGCAAGGGGGTCCTCGGCACCATATATTTT
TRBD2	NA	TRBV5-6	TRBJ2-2	CASSPRLAGIGELFF	TGTGCCAGCAGCCCTCGACTAGCGGGAATCGGGGAGCTGTTTTTT
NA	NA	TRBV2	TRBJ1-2	CATQGNSYGYTF	TGTGCCACCCAGGGGAATTCCTATGGCTACACCTTC
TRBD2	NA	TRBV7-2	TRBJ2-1	CASSPPRLAGAYNEQFF	TGTGCCAGCAGCCCCCCCCGGCTAGCGGGAGCCTACAATGAGCAGTTCTTC
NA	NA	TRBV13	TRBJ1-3	CASSSAQGWYSGNTIYF	TGTGCCAGCAGCTCGGCCCAGGGGTGGTACTCTGGAAACACCATATATTTT
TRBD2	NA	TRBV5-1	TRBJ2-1	CASSTSGSSYNEQFF	TGCGCCAGCAGCACTAGCGGTAGCTCCTACAATGAGCAGTTCTTC
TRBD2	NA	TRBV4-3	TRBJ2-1	CASSQDASGRAYNEQFF	TGCGCCAGCAGCCAAGACGCTAGCGGGAGGGCCTACAATGAGCAGTTCTTC
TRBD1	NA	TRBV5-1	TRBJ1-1	CASSARSGTGSIAFF	TGCGCCAGCAGCGCTCGATCCGGGACAGGGAGCATTGCTTTCTTT
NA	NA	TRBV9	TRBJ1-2	CASSVDSMNYGYTF	TGTGCCAGCAGCGTAGACTCGATGAACTATGGCTACACCTTC
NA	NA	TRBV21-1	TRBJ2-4	CASSLAGGAKNIQYF	TGTGCCAGCAGCCTAGCGGGGGGGGCCAAAAACATTCAGTACTTC
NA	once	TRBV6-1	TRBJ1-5	CASSEDPGGASNQPQHF	TGTGCCAGCAGTGAGGACCCGGGGGGGGCAAGCAATCAGCCCCAGCATTTT
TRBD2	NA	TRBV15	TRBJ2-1	CATSPIAGSSYNEQFF	TGTGCCACCAGCCCAATAGCGGGAAGCTCCTACAATGAGCAGTTCTTC
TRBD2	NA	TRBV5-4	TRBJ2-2	CASSGWTSGTLNTGELFF	TGTGCCAGCAGCGGGTGGACTAGCGGGACCTTAAACACCGGGGAGCTGTTTTTT
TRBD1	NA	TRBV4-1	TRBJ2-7	CASSSPGQGYEQYF	TGCGCCAGCAGCTCCCCGGGACAGGGTTACGAGCAGTACTTC
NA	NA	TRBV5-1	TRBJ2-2	CASSSGAGANTGELFF	TGCGCCAGCAGCTCGGGGGCGGGGGCGAACACCGGGGAGCTGTTTTTT
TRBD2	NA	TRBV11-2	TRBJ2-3	CASSPAWLAGGFSTDTQYF	TGTGCCAGCAGCCCGGCGTGGCTAGCGGGGGGCTTTAGCACAGATACGCAGTATTTT
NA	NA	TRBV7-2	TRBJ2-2	CASSLFYPTSLDTGELFF	TGTGCCAGCAGCTTATTTTACCCGACTAGTCTTGACACCGGGGAGCTGTTTTTT
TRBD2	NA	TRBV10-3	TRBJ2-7	CAISEGLATDEQYF	TGTGCCATCAGTGAGGGACTAGCCACCGACGAGCAGTACTTC
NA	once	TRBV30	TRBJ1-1	CAKEGEAFF	TGTGCCAAGGAGGGTGAAGCTTTCTTT
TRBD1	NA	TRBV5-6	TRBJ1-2	CASSSRTGAASRGYTF	TGTGCCAGCAGCTCCCGGACAGGGGCGGCGTCCCGTGGCTACACCTTC
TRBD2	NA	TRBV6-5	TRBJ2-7	CASSLAAGGFREQYF	TGTGCCAGCAGTTTGGCAGCGGGGGGATTTCGCGAGCAGTACTTC